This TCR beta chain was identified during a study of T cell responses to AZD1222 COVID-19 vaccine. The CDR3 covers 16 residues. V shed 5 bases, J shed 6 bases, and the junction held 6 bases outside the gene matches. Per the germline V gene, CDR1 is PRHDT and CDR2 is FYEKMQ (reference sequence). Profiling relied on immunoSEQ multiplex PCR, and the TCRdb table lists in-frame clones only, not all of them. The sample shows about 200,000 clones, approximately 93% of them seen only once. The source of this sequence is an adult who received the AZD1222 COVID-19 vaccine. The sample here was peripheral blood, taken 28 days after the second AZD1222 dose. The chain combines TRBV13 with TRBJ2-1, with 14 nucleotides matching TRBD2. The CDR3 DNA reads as TGTGCCAGCAGCCCCCGACTAGCGGGGGGGCTCAATGAGCAGTTCTTC. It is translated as CASSPRLAGGLNEQFF.